Shown below are 22 T cell receptor beta chains from a single sample sequenced in a study of regulatory T cells in long-lasting Graves disease. Assembly of TCR beta libraries relied on iRepertoire HTBI primers together with Arm-PCR of CDR3 regions. TCRdb itself ran the multiplex PCR reads through MiXCR, one entry per CDR3 protein. The sample lists about 500,000 distinct CDR3 sequences, around 11% occurring once. Time point reported: newly diagnosed GD, antithyroid drugs for less than 3 months. Scientists built the TCR library using RNA that was extracted from PBMCs. The sample was also linked to a second study, of T cells in Graves' hyperthyroidism and ophthalmopathy.

Sequenced material: peripheral blood mononuclear cells (PBMCs), taken at new diagnosis, from a patient treated with antithyroid drugs. These receptors were obtained from a woman aged 25 to 39 with Graves disease.

This clonotype appeared a few times. This chain links TRBV6-5 with TRBJ1-1, with 10 bases lining up with TRBD1. Germline trimming cut 2 bases from V and 6 bases from J; bases unmatched to any gene: 6. Germline-derived CDR1 and CDR2 are MNHEY and SVGAGI. This CDR3 spans 15 amino acids. The CDR3 coding sequence is TGTGCCAGCAGTTACAAGACAGGGGGCATCGCTGAAGCTTTCTTT. Protein: CASSYKTGGIAEAFF.

This clonotype was counted ten times or more. This chain uses TRBV7-2 with TRBJ2-5; the match to TRBD1 covers 9 bases. CDR1 is SGHTA, CDR2 FQGNSA, per germline. This CDR3 is 20 amino acids long. Trimming cost V 2 bases and J 2 bases; bases outside gene matches: 18. The CDR3 spells CASSLWRLGTGSLIQETQYF. DNA of the CDR3: TGTGCCAGCAGCTTATGGAGGTTGGGGACAGGGTCCCTTATTCAAGAGACCCAGTACTTC.

Concerning this clonotype itself: This may arise from a read error, as a much more abundant clone is one base away. The CDR3 region is CASSRHKGTYNEQFF. CDR3 nucleotide sequence: TGTGCCAGCAGTCGACACAAGGGAACCTACAATGAGCAGTTCTTC. The chain employs TRBV27 and TRBJ2-1; D remains ambiguous. The CDR3 runs to 15 residues. With 5 bases removed from V and 2 bases from J, the gap between germline ends came to 13 bases. Per the germline V gene, CDR1 is MNHEY and CDR2 is SMNVEV (reference sequence).

This clonotype occurred a few times. The chain uses TRBV6-2 or TRBV6-3 and TRBJ2-6, with a weak D call TRBD1 (6 bases). The CDR3 spans 17 residues. Trimming stripped 0 bases from V and 0 bases from J, with 9 bases between. Germline lookup yields CDR1 MNHEY and CDR2 SVGEGT. The CDR3 coding sequence is TGTGCCAGCAGTTACTCGGGACACCCCTCTGGGGCCAACGTCCTGACTTTC. Its translation: CASSYSGHPSGANVLTF.

This sequence joins TRBV7-9 and TRBJ2-3; D may match TRBD1 or TRBD2 (5 bases each). V shed 6 bases and J shed 4 bases, with 14 bases lying between them. Germline CDR1 and CDR2: SEHNR and FQNEAQ (reference sequence). The CDR3 has 14 amino acids. CDR3 bases: TGTGCCAGCAGTGAAGGAATGGGACCAGATACGCAGTATTTT. It translates to CASSEGMGPDTQYF. Full variable domain (remainder filled in from reference TRBV7-9 and TRBJ2-3): DTGVSQNPRHKITKRGQNVTFRCDPISEHNRLYWYRQTLGQGPEFLTYFQNEAQLEKSRLLSDRFSAERPKGSFSTLEIQRTEQGDSAMYLCASSEGMGPDTQYFGPGTRLTVL.

The chain combines TRBV4-2 with TRBJ1-3; D unclear. V gave up 0 bases and J gave up 0 bases, with 9 bases separating them. Germline-derived CDR1 and CDR2 are LGHNA and YNFKEQ. The CDR3 is 16 residues long. In DNA, the CDR3 is TGTGCCAGCAGCCAAGATCGCCAACACTCTGGAAACACCATATATTTT. Residues: CASSQDRQHSGNTIYF.

In this sample, this clonotype turned up many times. This sequence joins TRBV11-3 and TRBJ2-1; 10 nucleotides match TRBD2. The CDR3 sequence is 17 residues long. After removal of 3 bases from V and 4 bases from J, the junction contained 9 bases not matched to a gene. Per germline, CDR1 SGHNT and CDR2 YENEEA. CDR3 DNA sequence: TGTGCCAGCAGCTTGATCACCGGGACTAGCGCGTACAATGAGCAGTTCTTC. Translating it yields CASSLITGTSAYNEQFF.

This clonotype was seen repeatedly, ten times or more. The chain combines TRBV2 with TRBJ2-2; TRBD2 matches 14 bases. V shed 6 bases, J shed 7 bases, and the junction held 4 bases outside the gene matches. Germline V lookup: CDR1 SNHLY, CDR2 FYNNEI. The CDR3 spans 15 residues. Here the CDR3 reads CASRGLAGVSGELFF. For the CDR3, the DNA is TGTGCCAGCAGGGGACTAGCGGGAGTTAGCGGGGAGCTGTTTTTT. Based on the CDR3 plus reference TRBV2 and TRBJ2-2, the full variable domain is EPEVTQTPSHQVTQMGQEVILRCVPISNHLYFYWYRQILGQKVEFLVSFYNNEISEKSEIFDDQFSVERPDGSNFTLKIRSTKLEDSAMYFCASRGLAGVSGELFFGEGSRLTVL.

This clonotype was detected ten times or more. CDR3 in DNA: TGCAGCGTTGACGGGGTAAAAGGGAGGGGCATAGAGACCCAGTACTTC. This translates into CSVDGVKGRGIETQYF. V and J are TRBV29-1 and TRBJ2-5, with TRBD2 identical over 7 bases. CDR1 is SQVTM and CDR2 is ANQGSEA in the germline V gene. V trimming: 3 bases; J trimming: 4 bases; junction bases outside the gene matches: 14. This CDR3 contains 16 residues.

V gene TRBV5-1 combines with J gene TRBJ2-3; possibly TRBD1 or TRBD2 for D (5 bases each). Per the germline V gene, CDR1 is SGHRS and CDR2 is YFSETQ. Trimming removed 4 bases from V and 6 bases from J, with 12 bases in between. The CDR3 runs 13 residues. The CDR3 DNA follows: TGCGCCAGCAGCGGGACGACTTTGGATACGCAGTATTTT. It translates to CASSGTTLDTQYF.

This clonotype was picked up a small number of times. The gene calls are TRBV19 and TRBJ2-1; D remains ambiguous. The CDR3 covers 13 residues. V lost 5 bases and J 5 bases, leaving 10 bases between the germline ends. CDR1 is LNHDA and CDR2 is SQIVND in the germline V gene (reference sequence). CDR3 amino acids: CASSPPWDNEQFF. CDR3 coding DNA: TGTGCCAGTAGTCCCCCCTGGGACAATGAGCAGTTCTTC.

This clonotype was detected ten times or more. J is TRBJ1-6 and V is TRBV6-5; tentatively, D is TRBD1 (5 bases). Trimming took off 2 bases at V and 6 bases at J, with 11 bases between the two ends. The germline V gene encodes CDR1 MNHEY and CDR2 SVGAGI. This CDR3 has 15 amino acids. CDR3 DNA sequence: TGTGCCAGCAGTTACCAGGGTAGAGGTAATTCACCCCTCCACTTT. As protein: CASSYQGRGNSPLHF.

The table lists this clonotype with many counts. V usage is TRBV11-3 and J usage is TRBJ2-1; 10 positions agree with TRBD2. The CDR3 covers 17 residues. Germline V gene lookup returns CDR1 SGHNT and CDR2 YENEEA. The V segment lost 1 base and the J segment 4 bases; nucleotides outside the gene matches: 7. CDR3 in amino acids: CASSLGIAGGGYNEQFF. CDR3 DNA: TGTGCCAGCAGCTTAGGAATAGCGGGAGGAGGGTACAATGAGCAGTTCTTC.

This clonotype was recorded many times. The chain links TRBV6-2 or TRBV6-3 to TRBJ2-1; D unresolved. V was pared by 8 bases and J by 4 bases, with 6 bases between. This CDR3 region has 11 residues. The V gene's germline CDR1 is MNHEY and CDR2 SVGEGT. CDR3 nucleotides: TGTGCCAGCCTGGAATACAATGAGCAGTTCTTC. As protein: CASLEYNEQFF.

The sample holds many counts of this clonotype. J is TRBJ1-3 and V is TRBV12-3 or TRBV12-4; no definite D call. The CDR3 is 17 amino acids. The V end lost 3 bases, the J end lost 3 bases, and 18 bases lay between the germline ends. The CDR3 sequence is CASSFKVLGVGGNTIYF. In DNA, the CDR3 is TGTGCCAGCAGTTTTAAGGTCCTCGGTGTAGGTGGAAACACCATATATTTT.

This clonotype was seen ten or more times. The rearrangement uses TRBV6-2 or TRBV6-3 and TRBJ2-5; D is possibly TRBD1 (6 bases). The CDR3 runs to 14 residues. Trimming pared 2 bases from V and 5 bases from J, leaving 12 bases between. Germline V gene lookup returns CDR1 MNHEY and CDR2 SVGEGT. The CDR3 DNA reads as TGTGCCAGCAGTTACCAAGCAGGGGTGGAGACCCAGTACTTC. The encoded protein is CASSYQAGVETQYF.

This clonotype was seen many times. The chain is built from TRBV6-2 or TRBV6-3 and TRBJ1-6; perhaps TRBD1 as D (6 bases). Germline V gene lookup returns CDR1 MNHEY and CDR2 SVGEGT. The CDR3 length is 14 residues. V lost 5 bases and J lost 10, with 15 bases in between. The CDR3 sequence: CASSPGQSESPLHF. The CDR3 DNA sequence: TGTGCCAGCAGTCCCGGACAGAGCGAATCACCCCTCCACTTT.

In its sample, this clonotype was seen many times. The J gene is TRBJ2-3, the V gene TRBV6-1, with TRBD1 identical over 7 bases. V lost 6 bases, J lost 4 bases, and 7 bases stayed unmatched. Germline V CDR1 and CDR2: MNHNS, SASEGT. The CDR3 spans 14 residues. The CDR3, as DNA: TGTGCCAGCAGGCGAGACAGGGTTGCAGATACGCAGTATTTT. It encodes CASRRDRVADTQYF.

This clonotype came up many times. The chain links TRBV27 to TRBJ2-2, with D perhaps TRBD1 (6 bases). V lost 5 bases to trimming and J lost 1 base, with 17 bases between them. This CDR3 region has 17 residues. Germline assignment: CDR1 MNHEY and CDR2 SMNVEV (reference sequence). CDR3 nucleotides: TGTGCCAGCAGTACCTTGGGGACATTGCTGAACACCGGGGAGCTGTTTTTT. Translating it yields CASSTLGTLLNTGELFF.

This chain links TRBV18 with TRBJ2-1; 8 nucleotides align to TRBD2. V was clipped by 3 bases and J by 7 bases; unmatched bases: 11. The germline V gene has CDR1 KGHSH and CDR2 LQKENI. The CDR3 consists of 16 residues. In nucleotides, the CDR3 is TGTGCCAGCTCACCCTGGGGGGGTAGCGGGACGAATGAGCAGTTCTTC. Amino acid sequence: CASSPWGGSGTNEQFF.

Remarks on this clonotype: A read error may explain this, as a much larger clone is one base away. The chain combines TRBV29-1 with TRBJ2-5; 10 bases fit TRBD2. Trimming took 3 bases from V and 11 from J; bases not matched to a gene: 6. CDR1 is SQVTM and CDR2 is ANQGSEA in the germline V gene. CDR3 length: 12 amino acids. The CDR3 nucleotides read TGCAGCGTTGACACCAGCGGGAGGGAGCAGTACTTC. Translation gives CSVDTSGREQYF.

This clonotype was counted many times. The V and J genes are TRBV24-1 and TRBJ2-1; tentatively, D is TRBD1 (6 bases). Trimming took 6 bases from V and 6 from J, leaving 23 bases between them. Germline lookup yields CDR1 KGHDR and CDR2 SFDVKD. This CDR3 comprises 17 residues. CDR3 sequence (DNA): TGTGCCACCAGTCATCCCACCTTGGACAGAGGAGGCAATGAGCAGTTCTTC. It codes for CATSHPTLDRGGNEQFF.